The source of this T cell receptor beta chain is a study of T cell changes during pregnancy in multiple sclerosis (dated by TCRdb to between 2018 and 2020). Background for the entire study: The study looked at changes in the T cell repertoire across pregnancy in women with multiple sclerosis.

The cysteine opens and the phenylalanine closes a CDR3 of 14 amino acids. The CDR3 DNA has 42 bases and is translated from base 1. CDR1 MNHNY and CDR2 SVGAGI were looked up in the germline V gene (reference sequence). Trimming at the junction amounts to 7 bases on V and 3 bases on J, and the germline ends lie 13 bases apart. Library preparation employed the immunoSEQ multiplex PCR assay. The clones in this table, taken by TCRdb from immuneACCESS, are in-frame only. Not every clone is retained; where verified, under half of the shortfall comes from an unresolved V gene, and the cause of the rest is unknown. Present in this sample are tens of thousands of clones, roughly nine tenths of which were seen just once. The top ten hold roughly 8.5% of the sample. Details on this clone: Its cognate antigen has yet to be identified. No base quality information exists; no much larger clone differs at one position.

The sequence was obtained from a female donor with multiple sclerosis, enrolled in a pregnancy study. The specimen comprised CD8+ T cells from peripheral blood mononuclear cells, sampled in the second trimester of pregnancy. The chain joins TRBV6-6 to TRBJ2-1, and perhaps TRBD1 as D gene, on 7 matching bases. The CDR3 region has the sequence CASIQGGFYNEQFF. The sequenced DNA: TGTGCCAGCATCCAGGGGGGTTTCTACAATGAGCAGTTCTTC.